Following are 27 T cell receptor beta chains from one sample sequenced in a study of T cell clones after liver transplantation (dated by TCRdb to the late 2010s). Library preparation used the immunoSEQ multiplex PCR assay. The source is immuneACCESS, and TCRdb retained only in-frame sequences with V and J called. Part of the clones is not carried over; for the studies checked, unresolved V genes explain less than half of this, and the remainder is unexplained. For this sample the table gives tens of thousands of clones, of which more than 70% were detected only once. The ten largest make up around 9.7% of the sample. Source: CD4+ T cells from blood, taken at the 22-month timepoint. Receptor source: a human patient who received a liver transplant. The graft donor may be the source of some T cells after a transplant.

This rearrangement joins TRBV21-1 to TRBJ2-3; the table assigns TRBD2, which was not confirmed against the DNA. TRBV21-1 is termed a pseudogene. The CDR3 extends over 16 amino acids. Here the CDR3 reads CASTRGGILSTDTQYF. Written as DNA, the CDR3 is TGTGCCAGCACGCGGGGGGGCATTTTAAGCACAGATACGCAGTATTTT.

On this clone itself: A read error may account for a junction end that differs from germline. This chain joins TRBV7-7 and TRBJ2-1; possibly TRBD1 or TRBD2 for D (5 bases each). This CDR3 has 15 residues. Per germline, CDR1 SSHAT and CDR2 FNYEAQ (reference sequence). The chain's CDR3 is CASSLAQGSYNEQFF. The DNA for the CDR3 is TGTGCTAGCAGCTTAGCGCAGGGTTCCTACAATGAGCAGTTCTTC.

The chain has TRBV19 and TRBJ2-5; D remains ambiguous. The ends were cut back, 5 bases at V and 5 bases at J, with 6 bases in the middle. Per germline, CDR1 LNHDA and CDR2 SQIVND (reference sequence). The CDR3 has 11 amino acids. The CDR3 nucleotides read TGTGCCAGTAGTGGAACGGAGACCCAGTACTTC. As protein: CASSGTETQYF.

The chain carries TRBV18 and TRBJ2-1, with TRBD1 matching 12 bases. Germline lookup yields CDR1 KGHSH and CDR2 LQKENI. The V segment lost 2 bases and the J segment 6 bases; nucleotides outside the gene matches: 2. This CDR3 has 15 residues. The CDR3 DNA is TGTGCCAGCTCACCAGGGACAGGGGGCCCCAATGAGCAGTTCTTC. Residues: CASSPGTGGPNEQFF.

The chain joins TRBV6-4 to TRBJ2-2, with D perhaps assigned TRBD1 or TRBD2 (7 bases each). The CDR3 totals 16 residues. The germline V gene has CDR1 MRHNA and CDR2 SNTAGT. Trimming shortened V by 5 bases and J by 2 bases, and 15 bases separated the two germline ends. CDR3 nucleotides: TGTGCCAGCAGTAGGGAGGGACAGACAAACACCGGGGAGCTGTTTTTT. It codes for CASSREGQTNTGELFF.

This chain uses TRBV9 with TRBJ1-1; D is ambiguous. There are 14 residues in the CDR3. V lost 3 bases to trimming and J lost 3 bases, with 12 bases between them. Germline CDR1 reads SGDLS; CDR2 reads YYNGEE. The CDR3 region is CASSAPPADTEAFF. For the CDR3, the DNA is TGTGCCAGCAGCGCCCCCCCCGCGGACACTGAAGCTTTCTTT.

The rearrangement uses TRBV19 and TRBJ2-3, with TRBD2 matching 7 bases. Germline CDR1 reads LNHDA; CDR2 reads SQIVND (reference sequence). The CDR3 contains 13 residues. The V and J ends lost 8 bases and 6 bases, in that order; junction bases with no gene match: 8. The CDR3 nucleotides are TGTGCCAGTCGTCAGCGGGGTTGGGATACGCAGTATTTT. Translation gives CASRQRGWDTQYF.

The chain couples TRBV7-2 to TRBJ2-7; 10 nucleotides match TRBD2. The germline V gene has CDR1 SGHTA and CDR2 FQGNSA. CDR3 length: 14 amino acids. V lost 5 bases, J lost 3 bases, and 4 bases stayed unmatched. The CDR3 region has the DNA TGTGCCAGCAGCCCAAGCGGGGGGGACTACGAGCAGTACTTC. Translated, it gives CASSPSGGDYEQYF.

The V gene is TRBV7-8, the J gene TRBJ2-7, with D perhaps TRBD1 (6 bases). CDR1 and CDR2 (germline): SGHVS, FQNEAQ. V was trimmed by 4 bases and J by 2 bases, leaving 9 bases between them. The CDR3 runs 13 residues. CDR3 nucleotide sequence: TGTGCCAGCAGCTGGGACACACCCTACGAGCAGTACTTC. Its protein is CASSWDTPYEQYF.

The V call is TRBV5-8, the J call TRBJ2-1; the match to TRBD2 covers 13 bases. The CDR3 contains 15 residues. Per germline, CDR1 SGHTS and CDR2 YDEGEE. The V and J ends lost 2 bases and 8 bases, in that order; junction bases with no gene match: 4. The CDR3 loop reads CASSLRLAGGHEQFF. As DNA, the CDR3 is TGTGCCAGCAGCTTAAGACTAGCGGGGGGCCATGAGCAGTTCTTC. Complete variable domain (other parts from reference TRBV5-8 and TRBJ2-1): EAGVTQSPTHLIKTRGQQATLRCSPISGHTSVYWYQQALGLGLQFLLWYDEGEERNRGNFPPRFSGRQFPNYSSELNVNALELEDSALYLCASSLRLAGGHEQFFGPGTRLTVL.

V usage is TRBV7-3 and J usage is TRBJ1-4, with D possibly matching TRBD1 (5 bases). The CDR3 contains 17 residues. Germline V gene data show CDR1 as SGHTA and CDR2 as FQGTGA. V was clipped by 2 bases and J by 1 base, with 14 bases between them. The CDR3: CASSLGGRGITNEKLFF. The CDR3, as DNA: TGTGCCAGCAGCTTAGGAGGGAGGGGAATAACTAATGAAAAACTGTTTTTT.

Details on this clone: A much larger clone differs from this one at a single base, so this may be a read error. Other DNA sequences of this sample code for an identical CDR3. The chain uses TRBV11-3 and TRBJ2-2; no reliable D call. CDR3 length: 12 amino acids. The germline CDR1 and CDR2 sequences are SGHNT and YENEEA. Trimming pared 5 bases from V and 3 bases from J, leaving 4 bases between. Written as DNA, the CDR3 is TGTGCCAGCAGCCCTCACACCGGGGAGCTGTTTTTT. Translation: CASSPHTGELFF.

The J gene is TRBJ1-1, the V gene TRBV5-5; 11 bases line up with TRBD1. Germline CDR1 is SGHKS and CDR2 is YYEKEE (reference sequence). This CDR3 has 15 amino acids. Trimming removed 3 bases from V and 4 bases from J; junction bases left unmatched: 5. CDR3 DNA sequence: TGTGCCAGCAGCTGGGACAGGGGGAGGGCCACTGAAGCTTTCTTT. Protein: CASSWDRGRATEAFF.

The chain combines TRBV28 with TRBJ2-1; 9 bases fit TRBD1. V was pared by 5 bases and J by 1 base, with 18 bases of the junction left unmatched. This CDR3 is 20 amino acids long. Looked up from germline, CDR1 is MDHEN and CDR2 is SYDVKM. Written as DNA, the CDR3 is TGTGCCAGCAGTCCGTGGAGACAGGGGGTCTATGGGAGGTCCTACAATGAGCAGTTCTTC. Its protein product is CASSPWRQGVYGRSYNEQFF.

The V gene is TRBV11-1, the J gene TRBJ2-1; 7 positions match TRBD2. The germline CDR1 and CDR2 sequences are SGHAT and FQDESV (reference sequence). V was pared by 5 bases and J by 5 bases, with 9 bases of the junction left unmatched. This CDR3 region has 15 residues. The CDR3 sequence: CASSPGTNTDNEQFF. The DNA for the CDR3 is TGTGCCAGCAGCCCTGGGACTAACACCGACAATGAGCAGTTCTTC.

The V call is TRBV7-2, the J call TRBJ1-2, with 8 bases that match TRBD1. This CDR3 comprises 14 residues. V lost 3 bases and J lost 6; bases outside the gene matches: 6. Germline V gene sequence: CDR1 SGHTA, CDR2 FQGNSA. CDR3 sequence (DNA): TGTGCCAGCAGCTTTCTAGGACAGGGAAATGGCTACACCTTC. It encodes CASSFLGQGNGYTF.

The V gene is TRBV27, the J gene TRBJ2-2, with 9 positions matching TRBD2. Germline CDR1 is MNHEY and CDR2 is SMNVEV (reference sequence). This CDR3 is built from 15 residues. Trimming removed 6 bases from V and 6 bases from J; junction bases left unmatched: 8. The CDR3 DNA sequence: TGTGCCAGCAGGTCTAGCGGGGTAACACCCGGGGAGCTGTTTTTT. Its translation is CASRSSGVTPGELFF.

This chain joins TRBV6-1 and TRBJ2-3, with D possibly TRBD2 on 6 matching bases. This CDR3 spans 15 amino acids. The germline V gene encodes CDR1 MNHNS and CDR2 SASEGT. Deletions cut 2 bases from V and 2 bases from J, with 11 bases between. CDR3 DNA: TGTGCCAGCAGTGAACTAGGCGGGGCCACAGATACGCAGTATTTT. Amino acids: CASSELGGATDTQYF.

The V call is TRBV18, the J call TRBJ2-7; D perhaps matches TRBD2 (5 bases). Per the germline V gene, CDR1 is KGHSH and CDR2 is LQKENI. The V gene lost 0 bases and the J gene lost 0 bases, with 6 bases spanning the gap. The CDR3 loop spans 14 amino acids. CDR3 loop: CASSPPGSSYEQYF. The CDR3 DNA is TGTGCCAGCTCACCACCGGGGAGCTCCTACGAGCAGTACTTC.

This clone was seen a handful of times. The chain recombines TRBV19 with TRBJ1-1, with no clear D. Per the germline V gene, CDR1 is LNHDA and CDR2 is SQIVND (reference sequence). The CDR3 is 13 residues long. V shed 5 bases and J shed 1 base, with 8 bases lying between them. Written as DNA, the CDR3 is TGTGCCAGTAGTCTAACGGAGAACACTGAAGCTTTCTTT. Its protein product is CASSLTENTEAFF.

As for this clone: The junction and the germline gene differ at one end; a read error may be behind it. The chain joins TRBV18 to TRBJ1-5, with 8 bases matching TRBD1. The CDR3 runs 13 residues. Germline V lookup: CDR1 KGHSH, CDR2 LQKENI. CDR3 loop: CASSPPARRGLNF. CDR3 sequence (DNA): TGTGCCAGCTCACCACCGGCCCGCAGGGGGCTGAATTTT.

The chain has TRBV18 and TRBJ1-5; 9 nucleotides align to TRBD1. The junction had 7 bases not matched to a gene; V was cut back by 6 bases and J by 4 bases. Germline CDR1 KGHSH, CDR2 LQKENI. CDR3 size: 15 residues. CDR3 residues: CASSRGQGQNQPQHF. The CDR3 DNA follows: TGTGCCAGCTCCCGCGGACAGGGGCAGAATCAGCCCCAGCATTTT.

V gene TRBV18 combines with J gene TRBJ2-7; 14 positions match TRBD2. CDR3 length: 16 amino acids. Germline trimming cut 2 bases from V and 3 bases from J; bases unmatched to any gene: 3. Per germline, CDR1 KGHSH and CDR2 LQKENI. The CDR3 reads CASSPGTSGSSYEQYF. The CDR3 region has the DNA TGTGCCAGCTCACCAGGGACTAGCGGGAGTAGCTACGAGCAGTACTTC.

The rearrangement joins TRBV6-1 to TRBJ1-1, with D possibly TRBD1 on 6 matching bases. This CDR3 has 15 amino acids. Trimming cost V 3 bases and J 3 bases, with 14 bases left between them. CDR1 and CDR2 from the germline V gene are MNHNS and SASEGT. As DNA, the CDR3 is TGTGCCAGCAGTGACCCAGGGGCAAAGTACACTGAAGCTTTCTTT. Amino acid sequence: CASSDPGAKYTEAFF.

The rearrangement joins TRBV7-8 to TRBJ1-3; D remains unclear. The length of the CDR3 is 17 residues. V lost 3 bases and J lost 0, with 15 bases in between. From germline, CDR1 is SGHVS and CDR2 FQNEAQ. The CDR3 is CASSLSAGGDSGNTIYF. CDR3 coding DNA: TGTGCCAGCAGCTTGAGCGCGGGAGGAGACTCTGGAAACACCATATATTTT.

The chain's CDR3 is CASSEGQGALDTQYF. The CDR3 coding sequence is TGCGCCAGCAGTGAGGGGCAGGGGGCCCTCGATACGCAGTATTTT. The chain combines TRBV10-2 with TRBJ2-3; 8 nucleotides match TRBD1. The CDR3 length is 15 residues. Germline-derived CDR1 and CDR2 are WSHSY and SAAADI. J gave up 6 bases and V 2 bases, and 7 bases lay outside the gene matches.

This clone appeared many times. The genes are TRBV7-9 and TRBJ2-7; D may match TRBD1 or TRBD2 (6 bases each). Looked up from germline, CDR1 is SEHNR and CDR2 is FQNEAQ (reference sequence). V was trimmed by 5 bases and J by 2 bases, leaving 10 bases between them. There are 13 residues in the CDR3. This CDR3 is CASSGGRTYEQYF. The DNA of the CDR3 is TGTGCCAGCAGCGGGGGGCGGACCTACGAGCAGTACTTC.